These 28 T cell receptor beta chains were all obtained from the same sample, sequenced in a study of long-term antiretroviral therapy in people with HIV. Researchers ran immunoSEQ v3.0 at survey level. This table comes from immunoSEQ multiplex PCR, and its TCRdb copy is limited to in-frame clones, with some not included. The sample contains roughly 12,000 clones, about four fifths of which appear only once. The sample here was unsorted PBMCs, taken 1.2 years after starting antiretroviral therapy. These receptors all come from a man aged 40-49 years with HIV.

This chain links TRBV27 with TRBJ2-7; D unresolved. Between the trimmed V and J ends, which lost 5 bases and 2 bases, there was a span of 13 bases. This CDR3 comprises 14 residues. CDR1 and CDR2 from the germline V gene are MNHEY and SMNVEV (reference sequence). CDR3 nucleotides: TGTGCCAGCAGTCCCGGGCCGTCAGCCTACGAGCAGTACTTC. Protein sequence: CASSPGPSAYEQYF.

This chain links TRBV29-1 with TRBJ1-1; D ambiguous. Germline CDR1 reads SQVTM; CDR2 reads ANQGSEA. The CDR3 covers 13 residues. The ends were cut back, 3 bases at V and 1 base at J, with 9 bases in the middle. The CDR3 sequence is CSVESFPNTEAFF. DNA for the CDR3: TGCAGCGTTGAGTCCTTCCCGAACACTGAAGCTTTCTTT.

The CDR3 here is CASRSTGQGANTGELFF. In DNA, the CDR3 is TGTGCCAGCAGATCGACGGGACAGGGCGCGAACACCGGGGAGCTGTTTTTT. V gene TRBV7-3 combines with J gene TRBJ2-2, with TRBD1 identical over 9 bases. The CDR3 is 17 amino acids. J gave up 0 bases and V 6 bases, and 8 bases lay outside the gene matches. Germline lookup yields CDR1 SGHTA and CDR2 FQGTGA.

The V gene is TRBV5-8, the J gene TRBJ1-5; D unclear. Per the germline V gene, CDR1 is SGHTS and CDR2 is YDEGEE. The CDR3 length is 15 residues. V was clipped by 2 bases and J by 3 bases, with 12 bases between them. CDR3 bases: TGTGCCAGCAGCTTAAGGAGCGGACCCAATCAGCCCCAGCATTTT. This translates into CASSLRSGPNQPQHF.

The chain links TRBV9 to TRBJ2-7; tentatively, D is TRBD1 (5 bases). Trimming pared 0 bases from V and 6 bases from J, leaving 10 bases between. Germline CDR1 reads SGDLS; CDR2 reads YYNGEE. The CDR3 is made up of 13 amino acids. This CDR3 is CASSVGLRGEQYF. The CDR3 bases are TGTGCCAGCAGCGTAGGGTTAAGGGGCGAGCAGTACTTC.

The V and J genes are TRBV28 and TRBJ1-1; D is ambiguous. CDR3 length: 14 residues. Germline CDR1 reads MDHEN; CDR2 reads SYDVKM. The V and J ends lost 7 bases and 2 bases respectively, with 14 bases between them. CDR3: CASTPTPTNTEAFF. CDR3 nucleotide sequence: TGTGCCAGCACCCCCACCCCAACCAACACTGAAGCTTTCTTT.

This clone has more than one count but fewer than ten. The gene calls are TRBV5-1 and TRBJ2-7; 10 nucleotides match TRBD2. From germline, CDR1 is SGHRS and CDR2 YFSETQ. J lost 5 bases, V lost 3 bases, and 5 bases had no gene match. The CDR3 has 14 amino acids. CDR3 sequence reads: CASSWTSGDDEQYF. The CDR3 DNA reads TGCGCCAGCAGCTGGACTAGCGGAGACGACGAGCAGTACTTC. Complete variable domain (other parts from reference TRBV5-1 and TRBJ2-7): KAGVTQTPRYLIKTRGQQVTLSCSPISGHRSVSWYQQTPGQGLQFLFEYFSETQRNKGNFPGRFSGRQFSNSRSEMNVSTLELGDSALYLCASSWTSGDDEQYFGPGTRLTVT.

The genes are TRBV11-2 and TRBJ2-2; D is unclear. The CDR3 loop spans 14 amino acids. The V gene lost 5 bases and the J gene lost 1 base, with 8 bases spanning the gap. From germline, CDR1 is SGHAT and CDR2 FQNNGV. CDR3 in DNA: TGTGCCAGCAGCCGTGAATTGAACACCGGGGAGCTGTTTTTT. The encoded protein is CASSRELNTGELFF.

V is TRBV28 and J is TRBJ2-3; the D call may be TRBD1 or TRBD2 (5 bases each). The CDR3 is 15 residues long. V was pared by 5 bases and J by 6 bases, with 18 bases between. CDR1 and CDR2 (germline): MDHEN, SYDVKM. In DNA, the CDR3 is TGTGCCAGCAGTCCCGGGACCCGGGACCTTGATACGCAGTATTTT. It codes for CASSPGTRDLDTQYF.

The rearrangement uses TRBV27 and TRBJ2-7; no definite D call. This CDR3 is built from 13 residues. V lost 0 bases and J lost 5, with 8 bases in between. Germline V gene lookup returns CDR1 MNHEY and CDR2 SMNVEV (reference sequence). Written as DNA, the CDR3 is TGTGCCAGCAGTTTATCGGACGAGAACGAGCAGTACTTC. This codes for CASSLSDENEQYF.

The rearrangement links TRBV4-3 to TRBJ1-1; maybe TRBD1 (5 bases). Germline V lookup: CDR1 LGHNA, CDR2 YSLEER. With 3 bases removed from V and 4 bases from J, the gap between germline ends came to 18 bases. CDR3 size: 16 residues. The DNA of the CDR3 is TGCGCCAGCAGCCATTCCCAAGCCGGGGGGGGCACTGAAGCTTTCTTT. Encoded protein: CASSHSQAGGGTEAFF.

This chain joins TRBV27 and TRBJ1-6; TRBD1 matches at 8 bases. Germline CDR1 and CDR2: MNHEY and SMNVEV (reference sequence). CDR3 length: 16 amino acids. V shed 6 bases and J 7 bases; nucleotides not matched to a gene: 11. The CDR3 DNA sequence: TGTGCCAGCAGCGGGATCGGACAGGGTGTCAATTCACCCCTCCACTTT. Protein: CASSGIGQGVNSPLHF.

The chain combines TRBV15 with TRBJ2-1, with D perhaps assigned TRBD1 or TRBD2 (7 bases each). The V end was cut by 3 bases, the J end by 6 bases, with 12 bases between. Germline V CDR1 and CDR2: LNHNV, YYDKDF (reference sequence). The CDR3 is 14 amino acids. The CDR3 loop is CATSRTGTTNEQFF. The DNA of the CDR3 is TGTGCCACCAGCAGGACAGGGACTACCAATGAGCAGTTCTTC.

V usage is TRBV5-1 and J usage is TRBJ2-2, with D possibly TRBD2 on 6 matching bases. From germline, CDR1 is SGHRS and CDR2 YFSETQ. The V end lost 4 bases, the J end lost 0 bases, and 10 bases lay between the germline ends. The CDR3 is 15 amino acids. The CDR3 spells CASSESGSNTGELFF. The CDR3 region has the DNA TGCGCCAGCAGCGAAAGCGGGTCGAACACCGGGGAGCTGTTTTTT.

The CDR3 protein is CAISESGRENTEAFF. In DNA form, the CDR3 reads TGTGCCATCAGTGAGTCAGGCAGGGAGAACACTGAAGCTTTCTTT. The rearrangement links TRBV10-3 to TRBJ1-1; weak D call: TRBD1 (5 bases). The germline V and J ends were trimmed by 0 bases and 1 base, with 9 bases remaining between them. Germline V gene sequence: CDR1 ENHRY, CDR2 SYGVKD. The CDR3 sequence is 15 residues long.

CDR3 DNA: TGTGCCTGGAGTGTAAAACGGGGGGGTGGAAACACCATATATTTT. Translated: CAWSVKRGGGNTIYF. The chain combines TRBV30 with TRBJ1-3; weak D call: TRBD1 (5 bases). The CDR3 has 15 residues. V was cut by 0 bases and J by 3 bases, with 12 bases left in between. Germline assignment: CDR1 GTSNPN and CDR2 SVGIG (reference sequence).

The CDR3 region is CASSLRGLAAGDTQYF. The CDR3 DNA sequence: TGTGCCAGCAGCTTGAGGGGACTAGCGGCAGGAGATACGCAGTATTTT. The chain has TRBV5-4 and TRBJ2-3, with 11 bases matching TRBD2. Germline lookup yields CDR1 SGHNT and CDR2 YYREEE (reference sequence). The V segment lost 1 base and the J segment 5 bases; nucleotides outside the gene matches: 6. This CDR3 region has 16 residues.

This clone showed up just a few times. CDR3 in amino acids: CASSIVTIQGRGQPQHF. For the CDR3, the DNA is TGTGCCAGTAGTATAGTCACGATACAGGGACGGGGCCAGCCCCAGCATTTT. The genes are TRBV19 and TRBJ1-5; maybe TRBD1 (6 bases). Trimming cost V 1 base and J 7 bases, with 20 bases left between them. Germline assignment: CDR1 LNHDA and CDR2 SQIVND (reference sequence). This CDR3 is built from 17 residues.

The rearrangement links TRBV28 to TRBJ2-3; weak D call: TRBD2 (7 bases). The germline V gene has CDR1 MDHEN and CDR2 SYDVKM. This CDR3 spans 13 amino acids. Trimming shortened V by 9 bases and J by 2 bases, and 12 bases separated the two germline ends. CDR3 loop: CASGRGDTDTQYF. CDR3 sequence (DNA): TGTGCCAGTGGGAGGGGGGACACAGATACGCAGTATTTT.

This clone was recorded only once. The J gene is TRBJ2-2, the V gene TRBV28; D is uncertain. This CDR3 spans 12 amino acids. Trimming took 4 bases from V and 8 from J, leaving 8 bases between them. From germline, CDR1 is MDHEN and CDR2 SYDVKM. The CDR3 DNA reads TGTGCCAGCAGTTCCGAATCTGGGGAGCTGTTTTTT. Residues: CASSSESGELFF. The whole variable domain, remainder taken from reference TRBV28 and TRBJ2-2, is DVKVTQSSRYLVKRTGEKVFLECVQDMDHENMFWYRQDPGLGLRLIYFSYDVKMKEKGDIPEGYSVSREKKERFSLILESASTNQTSMYLCASSSESGELFFGEGSRLTVL.

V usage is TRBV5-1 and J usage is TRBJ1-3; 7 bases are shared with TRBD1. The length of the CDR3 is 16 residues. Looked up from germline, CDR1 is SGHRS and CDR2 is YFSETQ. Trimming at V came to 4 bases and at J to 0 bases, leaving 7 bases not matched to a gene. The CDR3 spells CASSPTGPPSGNTIYF. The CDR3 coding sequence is TGCGCCAGCAGCCCGACAGGGCCCCCCTCTGGAAACACCATATATTTT.

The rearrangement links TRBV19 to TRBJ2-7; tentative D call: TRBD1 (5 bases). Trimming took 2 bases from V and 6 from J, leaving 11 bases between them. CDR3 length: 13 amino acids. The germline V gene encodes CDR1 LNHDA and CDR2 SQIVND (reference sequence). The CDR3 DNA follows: TGTGCCAGTAGTATACTCACAGGACCCGAGCAGTACTTC. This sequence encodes CASSILTGPEQYF.

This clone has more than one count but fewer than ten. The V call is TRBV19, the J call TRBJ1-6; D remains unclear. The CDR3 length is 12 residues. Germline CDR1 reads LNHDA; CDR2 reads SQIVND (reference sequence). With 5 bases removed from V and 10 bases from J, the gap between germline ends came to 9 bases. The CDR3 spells CASSSSTSPLHF. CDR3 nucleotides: TGTGCCAGTAGTTCTTCGACGTCACCCCTCCACTTT.

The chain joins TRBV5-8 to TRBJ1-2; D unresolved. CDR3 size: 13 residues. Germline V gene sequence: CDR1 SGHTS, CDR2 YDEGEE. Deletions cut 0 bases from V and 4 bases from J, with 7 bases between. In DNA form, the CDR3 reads TGTGCCAGCAGCTTGGTTTCGGGCTATGGCTACACCTTC. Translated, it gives CASSLVSGYGYTF.

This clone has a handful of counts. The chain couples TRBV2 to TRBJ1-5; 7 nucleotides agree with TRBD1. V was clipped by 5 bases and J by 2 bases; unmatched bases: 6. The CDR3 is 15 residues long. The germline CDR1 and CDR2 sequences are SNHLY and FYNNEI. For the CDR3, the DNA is TGTGCCAGCAGTCCCGGACAGGAGGGCAATCAGCCCCAGCATTTT. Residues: CASSPGQEGNQPQHF.

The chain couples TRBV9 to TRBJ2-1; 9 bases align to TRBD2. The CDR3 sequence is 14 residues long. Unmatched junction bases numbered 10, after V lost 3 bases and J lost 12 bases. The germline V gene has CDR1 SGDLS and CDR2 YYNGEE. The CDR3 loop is CASSAQDSGGTQFF. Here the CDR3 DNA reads TGTGCCAGCAGCGCCCAGGATAGCGGGGGTACGCAGTTCTTC.

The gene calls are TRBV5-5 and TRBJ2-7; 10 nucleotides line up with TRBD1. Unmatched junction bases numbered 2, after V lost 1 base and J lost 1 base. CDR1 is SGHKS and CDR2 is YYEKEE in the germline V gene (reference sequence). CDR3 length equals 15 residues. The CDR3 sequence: CASSLRDRGSYEQYF. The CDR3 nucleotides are TGTGCCAGCAGCTTGAGGGACAGGGGATCCTACGAGCAGTACTTC. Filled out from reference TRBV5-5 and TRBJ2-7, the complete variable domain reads DAGVTQSPTHLIKTRGQQVTLRCSPISGHKSVSWYQQVLGQGPQFIFQYYEKEERGRGNFPDRFSARQFPNYSSELNVNALLLGDSALYLCASSLRDRGSYEQYFGPGTRLTVT.

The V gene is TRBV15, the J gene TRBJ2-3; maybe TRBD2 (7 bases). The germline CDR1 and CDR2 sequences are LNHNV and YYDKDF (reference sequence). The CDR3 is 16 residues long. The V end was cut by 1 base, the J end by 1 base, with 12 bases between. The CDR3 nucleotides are TGTGCCACCAGCAGAGTCGGCGGGGGCCGCACAGATACGCAGTATTTT. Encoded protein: CATSRVGGGRTDTQYF.